In its sample, the clone carrying this T cell receptor beta chain was seen a few times. Trimming at V came to 6 bases and at J to 1 base, leaving 4 bases not matched to a gene. The CDR3 spans 14 residues. Germline CDR1 is MNHEY and CDR2 is SVGEGT. These data originate in a study of T cells in Graves' hyperthyroidism and ophthalmopathy. Amplified TCR beta CDR3 regions came from RNA transcripts. Carried out on the TCR CDR3, a first-round RT-PCR used the HTBI primer set. One entry per CDR3 protein results from TCRdb running MiXCR on the multiplex PCR reads. The sample lists 300,000 or so distinct CDR3 sequences, around a sixth occurring once.

The receptor was isolated from a man aged 25-45 years with Graves' hyperthyroidism. The chain couples TRBV6-2 or TRBV6-3 to TRBJ1-2, with 8 bases lining up with TRBD1. Sequencing was done on a sample of blood. CDR3 sequence reads: CASSRDRSNYGYTF. For the CDR3, the DNA is TGTGCCAGCAGCCGGGACAGGAGTAACTATGGCTACACCTTC.